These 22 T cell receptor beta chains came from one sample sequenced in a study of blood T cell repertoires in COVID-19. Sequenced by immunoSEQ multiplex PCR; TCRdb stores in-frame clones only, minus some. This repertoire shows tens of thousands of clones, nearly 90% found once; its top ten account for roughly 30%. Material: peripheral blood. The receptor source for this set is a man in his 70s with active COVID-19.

CDR3 sequence (DNA): TGTGCCAGCTCGCGTACAGGGGTCACTGAAGCTTTCTTT. This gives the protein CASSRTGVTEAFF. The chain joins TRBV18 to TRBJ1-1, with 7 bases matching TRBD1. The V and J ends lost 6 bases and 4 bases, in that order; junction bases with no gene match: 5. The CDR3 spans 13 residues. Germline V gene data show CDR1 as KGHSH and CDR2 as LQKENI. The full variable domain, completed using reference TRBV18 and TRBJ1-1, is NAGVMQNPRHLVRRRGQEARLRCSPMKGHSHVYWYRQLPEEGLKFMVYLQKENIIDESGMPKERFSAEFPKEGPSILRIQQVVRGDSAAYFCASSRTGVTEAFFGQGTRLTVV.

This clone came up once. CDR3 region: CASSPRTRNNEQFF. The CDR3 DNA reads as TGTGCCAGCAGCCCACGGACTAGAAACAATGAGCAGTTCTTC. The rearrangement uses TRBV11-1 and TRBJ2-1, with 7 bases identical to TRBD2. The V segment lost 5 bases and the J segment 5 bases; nucleotides outside the gene matches: 6. Looked up from germline, CDR1 is SGHAT and CDR2 is FQDESV (reference sequence). This CDR3 region has 14 residues.

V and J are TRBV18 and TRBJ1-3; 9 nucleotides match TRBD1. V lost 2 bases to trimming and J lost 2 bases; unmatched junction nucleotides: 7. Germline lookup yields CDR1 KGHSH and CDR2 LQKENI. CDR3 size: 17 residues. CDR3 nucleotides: TGTGCCAGCTCACCATACAGGGGGCGGAAGACTGGAAACACCATATATTTT. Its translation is CASSPYRGRKTGNTIYF. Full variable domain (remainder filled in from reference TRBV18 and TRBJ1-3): NAGVMQNPRHLVRRRGQEARLRCSPMKGHSHVYWYRQLPEEGLKFMVYLQKENIIDESGMPKERFSAEFPKEGPSILRIQQVVRGDSAAYFCASSPYRGRKTGNTIYFGEGSWLTVV.

The DNA of the CDR3 is TGTGCCAGCAGCTGGGCCAGCGGATCCTACAATGAGCAGTTCTTC. Translated: CASSWASGSYNEQFF. V is TRBV7-6 and J is TRBJ2-1; D is possibly TRBD2 (5 bases). The germline V gene encodes CDR1 SGHVS and CDR2 FNYEAQ. The V gene lost 4 bases and the J gene lost 1 base, with 11 bases spanning the gap. This CDR3 comprises 15 residues. Together with reference TRBV7-6 and TRBJ2-1, the CDR3 gives the full variable domain: GAGVSQSPRYKVTKRGQDVALRCDPISGHVSLYWYRQALGQGPEFLTYFNYEAQQDKSGLPNDRFSAERPEGSISTLTIQRTEQRDSAMYRCASSWASGSYNEQFFGPGTRLTVL.

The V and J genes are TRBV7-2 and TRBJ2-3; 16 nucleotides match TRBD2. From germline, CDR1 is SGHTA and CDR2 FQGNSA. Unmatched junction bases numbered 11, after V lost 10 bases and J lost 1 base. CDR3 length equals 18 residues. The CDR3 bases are TGTGCCACCGCCATGGGACTAGCGGGGGGGGCGGGCACAGATACGCAGTATTTT. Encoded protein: CATAMGLAGGAGTDTQYF.

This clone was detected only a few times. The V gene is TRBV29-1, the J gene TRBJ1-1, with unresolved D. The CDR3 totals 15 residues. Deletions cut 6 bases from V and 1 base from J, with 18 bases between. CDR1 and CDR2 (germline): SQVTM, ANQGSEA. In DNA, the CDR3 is TGCAGCGTCCGAAGGCCGCGGGCCCCGAACACTGAAGCTTTCTTT. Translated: CSVRRPRAPNTEAFF.

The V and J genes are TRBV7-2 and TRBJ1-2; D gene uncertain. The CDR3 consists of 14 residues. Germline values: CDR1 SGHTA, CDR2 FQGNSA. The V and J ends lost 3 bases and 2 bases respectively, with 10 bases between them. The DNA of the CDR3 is TGTGCCAGCAGCTTGAACCAACGGAACTATGGCTACACCTTC. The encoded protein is CASSLNQRNYGYTF.

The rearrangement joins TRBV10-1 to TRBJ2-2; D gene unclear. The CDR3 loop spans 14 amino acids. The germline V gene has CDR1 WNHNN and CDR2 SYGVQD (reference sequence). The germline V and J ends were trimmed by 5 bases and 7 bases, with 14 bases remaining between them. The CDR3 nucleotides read TGCGCCAGCAGTCTTCTTTGGTCGGGCGGGGAGCTGTTTTTT. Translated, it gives CASSLLWSGGELFF.

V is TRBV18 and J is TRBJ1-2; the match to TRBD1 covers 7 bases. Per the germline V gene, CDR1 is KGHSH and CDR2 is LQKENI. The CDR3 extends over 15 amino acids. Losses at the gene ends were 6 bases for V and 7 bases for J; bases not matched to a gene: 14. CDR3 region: CASSPAGQVSGGYTF. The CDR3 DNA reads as TGTGCCAGCTCCCCGGCAGGACAGGTGTCAGGTGGCTACACCTTC. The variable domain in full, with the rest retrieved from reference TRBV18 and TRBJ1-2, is NAGVMQNPRHLVRRRGQEARLRCSPMKGHSHVYWYRQLPEEGLKFMVYLQKENIIDESGMPKERFSAEFPKEGPSILRIQQVVRGDSAAYFCASSPAGQVSGGYTFGSGTRLTVV.

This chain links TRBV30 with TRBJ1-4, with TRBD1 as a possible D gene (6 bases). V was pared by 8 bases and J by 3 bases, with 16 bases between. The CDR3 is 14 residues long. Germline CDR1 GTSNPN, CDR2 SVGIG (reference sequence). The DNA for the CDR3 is TGTGCCGGGAACTCGGGGACACCTAATGAAAAACTGTTTTTT. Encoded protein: CAGNSGTPNEKLFF.

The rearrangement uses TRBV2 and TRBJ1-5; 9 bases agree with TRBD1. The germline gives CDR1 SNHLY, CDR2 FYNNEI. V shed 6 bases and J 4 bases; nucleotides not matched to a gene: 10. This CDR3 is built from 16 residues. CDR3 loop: CASRQQGAGLNQPQHF. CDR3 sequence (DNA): TGTGCCAGCAGGCAACAGGGGGCCGGGTTGAATCAGCCCCAGCATTTT.

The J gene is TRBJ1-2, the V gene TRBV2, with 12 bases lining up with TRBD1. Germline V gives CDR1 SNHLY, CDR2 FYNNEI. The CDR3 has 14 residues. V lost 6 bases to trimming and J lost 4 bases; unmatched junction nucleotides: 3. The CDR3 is CASRGTGGAYGYTF. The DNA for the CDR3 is TGTGCCAGCAGGGGGACAGGGGGCGCCTATGGCTACACCTTC.

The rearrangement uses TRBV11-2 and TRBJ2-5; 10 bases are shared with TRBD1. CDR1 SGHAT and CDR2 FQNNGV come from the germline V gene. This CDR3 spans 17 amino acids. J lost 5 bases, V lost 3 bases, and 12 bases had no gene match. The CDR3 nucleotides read TGTGCCAGCAGCTTCGGACAGGGGGTATTCGAAGTGGAGACCCAGTACTTC. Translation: CASSFGQGVFEVETQYF.

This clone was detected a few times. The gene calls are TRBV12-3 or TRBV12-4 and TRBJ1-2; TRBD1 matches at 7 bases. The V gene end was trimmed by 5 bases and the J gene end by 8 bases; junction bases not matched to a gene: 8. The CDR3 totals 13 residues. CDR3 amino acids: CASSHRGSDGYTF. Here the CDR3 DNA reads TGTGCCAGCAGTCACAGGGGTTCGGACGGCTACACCTTC.

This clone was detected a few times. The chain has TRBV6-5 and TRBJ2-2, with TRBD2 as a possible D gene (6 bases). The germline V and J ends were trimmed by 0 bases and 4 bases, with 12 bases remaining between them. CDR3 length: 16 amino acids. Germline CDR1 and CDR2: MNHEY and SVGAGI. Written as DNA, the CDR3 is TGTGCCAGCAGTTACTCTGGAGGGGTGGGCACCGGGGAGCTGTTTTTT. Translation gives CASSYSGGVGTGELFF.

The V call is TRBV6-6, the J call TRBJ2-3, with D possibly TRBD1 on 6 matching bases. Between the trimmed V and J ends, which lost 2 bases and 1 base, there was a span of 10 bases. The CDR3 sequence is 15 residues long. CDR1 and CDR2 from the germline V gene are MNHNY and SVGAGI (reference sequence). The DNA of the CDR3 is TGTGCCAGCAGTTACCAGGGGATAGGCACAGATACGCAGTATTTT. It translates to CASSYQGIGTDTQYF.

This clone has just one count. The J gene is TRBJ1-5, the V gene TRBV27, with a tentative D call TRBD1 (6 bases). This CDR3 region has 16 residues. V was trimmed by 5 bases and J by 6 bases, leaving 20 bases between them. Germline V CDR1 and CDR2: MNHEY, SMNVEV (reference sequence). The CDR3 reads CASSPLPGAPGQPQHF. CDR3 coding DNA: TGTGCCAGCAGTCCCCTTCCAGGGGCGCCCGGTCAGCCCCAGCATTTT.

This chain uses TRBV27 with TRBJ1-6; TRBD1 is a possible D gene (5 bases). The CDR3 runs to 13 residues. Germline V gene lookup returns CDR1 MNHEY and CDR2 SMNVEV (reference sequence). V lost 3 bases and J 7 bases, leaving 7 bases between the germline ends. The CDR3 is CASSFSGNSPLHF. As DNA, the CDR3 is TGTGCCAGCAGTTTTTCAGGGAATTCACCCCTCCACTTT.

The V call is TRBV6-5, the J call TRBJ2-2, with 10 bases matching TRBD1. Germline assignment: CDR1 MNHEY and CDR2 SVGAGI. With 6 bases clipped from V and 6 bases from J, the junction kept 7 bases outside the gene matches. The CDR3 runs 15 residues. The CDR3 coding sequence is TGTGCCAGCAGAACCGGGACAGGGGCGGCCGGGGAGCTGTTTTTT. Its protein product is CASRTGTGAAGELFF.

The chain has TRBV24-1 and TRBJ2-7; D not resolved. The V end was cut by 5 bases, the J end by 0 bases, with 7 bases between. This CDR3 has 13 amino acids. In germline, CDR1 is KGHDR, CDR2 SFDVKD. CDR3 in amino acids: CATSGASSYEQYF. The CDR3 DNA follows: TGTGCCACCAGTGGGGCCAGCTCCTACGAGCAGTACTTC.

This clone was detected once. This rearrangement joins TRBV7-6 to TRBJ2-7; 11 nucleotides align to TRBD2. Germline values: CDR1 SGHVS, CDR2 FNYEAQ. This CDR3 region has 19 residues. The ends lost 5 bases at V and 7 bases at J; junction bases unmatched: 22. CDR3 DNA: TGTGCCAGCAGCCTCACAGGGGTTGGACTACTAGCGGGGGCGGGTGAGCAGTACTTC. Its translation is CASSLTGVGLLAGAGEQYF.

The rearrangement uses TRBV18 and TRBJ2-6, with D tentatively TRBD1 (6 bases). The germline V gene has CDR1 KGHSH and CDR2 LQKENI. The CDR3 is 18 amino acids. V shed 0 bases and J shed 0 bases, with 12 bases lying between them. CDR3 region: CASSPPGQPNSGANVLTF. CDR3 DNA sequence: TGTGCCAGCTCACCACCCGGACAGCCGAACTCTGGGGCCAACGTCCTGACTTTC. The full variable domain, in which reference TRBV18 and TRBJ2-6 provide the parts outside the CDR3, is NAGVMQNPRHLVRRRGQEARLRCSPMKGHSHVYWYRQLPEEGLKFMVYLQKENIIDESGMPKERFSAEFPKEGPSILRIQQVVRGDSAAYFCASSPPGQPNSGANVLTFGAGSRLTVL.